What follows are 3 T cell receptor beta chains derived from one specimen sequenced in a study of technical replicates of blood from a handful of donors. Repertoires were generated with immunoSEQ multiplex PCR, while TCRdb's copy carries only in-frame clones and drops some. The sample shows tens of thousands of clones, approximately 80% of them seen only once. Sequencing was performed on PBMCs. The source is a human donor in good health. Some clones in this sample may be carry-over from other donors' samples.

Only a few counts were recorded for this clone. The chain joins TRBV9 to TRBJ2-5; D ambiguous. V was clipped by 3 bases and J by 2 bases, with 8 bases between them. The length of the CDR3 is 13 residues. CDR1 is SGDLS and CDR2 is YYNGEE in the germline V gene. CDR3 DNA: TGTGCCAGCAGCGCCTTTGCGCAAGAGACCCAGTACTTC. This translates into CASSAFAQETQYF.

The chain recombines TRBV7-2 with TRBJ2-7; a possible D gene is TRBD2 (6 bases). Trimming took off 3 bases at V and 6 bases at J, with 15 bases between the two ends. CDR3 length: 14 residues. From germline, CDR1 is SGHTA and CDR2 FQGNSA. The CDR3 nucleotides read TGTGCCAGCAGCTTTACGGGACTGGGCACCGAGCAGTACTTC. Translated, it gives CASSFTGLGTEQYF. Together with reference TRBV7-2 and TRBJ2-7, the CDR3 gives the full variable domain: GAGVSQSPSNKVTEKGKDVELRCDPISGHTALYWYRQSLGQGLEFLIYFQGNSAPDKSGLPSDRFSAERTGGSVSTLTIQRTQQEDSAVYLCASSFTGLGTEQYFGPGTRLTVT.

The sample holds a few counts of this clone. V and J are TRBV30 and TRBJ1-6; 12 bases are shared with TRBD1. V was pared by 1 base and J by 10 bases, with 2 bases of the junction left unmatched. Germline CDR1 GTSNPN, CDR2 SVGIG (reference sequence). The CDR3 length is 14 residues. This CDR3 reads CAWSAGTGGSPLHF. CDR3 DNA sequence: TGTGCCTGGAGTGCAGGGACAGGGGGCTCACCCCTCCACTTT.